A single sample is the source of the 5 T cell receptor beta chains below, sequenced in a study of metastatic and nonmetastatic thyroid tumors. TCRdb re-clonotyped the PCR reads through MiXCR. The data show some 86,000 clones, about an eighth seen once. All patients reached thyroid surgery having received no treatment beforehand. Source material: tumor tissue. The receptors were sampled from a female donor with papillary thyroid cancer or a benign thyroid nodule (not recorded which). Some clones in this sample may be carry-over from other donors' samples.

This clone was detected ten times or more. Written as DNA, the CDR3 is TGTGCCAGCAGTTTGGTCAGGGGCGTTGCGGGCGAGCAGTACTTC. It specifies CASSLVRGVAGEQYF. V is TRBV28 and J is TRBJ2-7; D perhaps matches TRBD1 (6 bases). In germline, CDR1 is MDHEN, CDR2 SYDVKM. The CDR3 has 15 amino acids. Trimming removed 3 bases at V and 6 bases at J, with 18 bases between.

The count of this clone is one. The chain employs TRBV9 and TRBJ2-3; 8 bases are a match to TRBD2. The CDR3 totals 14 residues. The germline gives CDR1 SGDLS, CDR2 YYNGEE. V trimming: 4 bases; J trimming: 4 bases; junction bases outside the gene matches: 5. The CDR3 loop is CASSQGLAPDTQYF. The CDR3 region has the DNA TGTGCCAGCAGCCAAGGACTAGCCCCAGATACGCAGTATTTT.

This clone was picked up many times. This chain joins TRBV7-2 and TRBJ2-7; D is possibly TRBD2 (6 bases). V was clipped by 3 bases and J by 3 bases, with 21 bases between them. This CDR3 region has 17 residues. CDR1 is SGHTA and CDR2 is FQGNSA in the germline V gene. The CDR3 sequence: CASSLAQSGDPLYEQYF. CDR3 DNA sequence: TGTGCCAGCAGCTTGGCGCAATCGGGGGACCCCCTCTACGAGCAGTACTTC.

This clone was seen at least ten times. The chain has TRBV2 and TRBJ2-7; tentatively, D is TRBD2 (6 bases). The CDR3 length is 14 residues. Looked up from germline, CDR1 is SNHLY and CDR2 is FYNNEI. V lost 4 bases to trimming and J lost 0 bases, with 10 bases between them. The CDR3 loop reads CASSVGGTSYEQYF. CDR3 sequence (DNA): TGTGCCAGCAGTGTTGGCGGGACCTCCTACGAGCAGTACTTC.

This clone was found many times. The chain is built from TRBV6-4 and TRBJ2-1; the D call may be TRBD1 or TRBD2 (6 bases each). V gave up 0 bases and J gave up 6 bases, with 15 bases separating them. CDR3 size: 16 residues. Germline V gives CDR1 MRHNA, CDR2 SNTAGT. CDR3 in DNA: TGTGCCAGCAGTGACTCGCCAGGCAGGGGAGGCAATGAGCAGTTCTTC. Encoded protein: CASSDSPGRGGNEQFF.